This entry describes one TCR beta chain. The antigen remains unidentified. This CDR3 comprises 13 residues. The germline V gene has CDR1 MNHEY and CDR2 SVGAGI. V was clipped by 9 bases and J by 4 bases, with 15 bases between them. Each CDR3 protein is one row after TCRdb ran MiXCR on the reads. The table has 650,000 to 850,000 distinct CDR3 sequences, about 28% seen once. The data originate from a study of T cell repertoires in cytomegalovirus infection. Study-wide background: It can be stated that public TCR beta signatures indicated CMV infection as well as a matching HLA type.

Regarding the study as a whole: Of the TCR beta families, the public ones yielded a cumulative frequency that identified carriers of CMV plus the relevant HLA.

This clonotype was sampled from a human donor in good health (CMV status not recorded). Some clones in this sample may be carry-over from other donors' samples. The chain couples TRBV6-5 to TRBJ1-1, with D possibly TRBD1 on 6 matching bases. The material was cultured CD8+ T cells from PBMCs, obtained from culture after CMV antigen stimulation. The CDR3 DNA is TGTGCCAGTCTGAGGGGGGGTACCACTGAAGCTTTCTTT. Protein: CASLRGGTTEAFF.